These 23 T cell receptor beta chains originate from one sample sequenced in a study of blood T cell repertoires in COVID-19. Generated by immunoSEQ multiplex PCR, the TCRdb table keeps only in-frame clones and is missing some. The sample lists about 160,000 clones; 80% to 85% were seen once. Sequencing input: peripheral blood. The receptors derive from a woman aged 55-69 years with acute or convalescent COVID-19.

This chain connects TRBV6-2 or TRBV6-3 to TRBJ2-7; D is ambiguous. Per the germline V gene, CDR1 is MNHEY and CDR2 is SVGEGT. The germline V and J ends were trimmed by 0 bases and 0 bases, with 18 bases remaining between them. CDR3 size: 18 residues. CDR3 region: CASSYSNGRQVSSYEQYF. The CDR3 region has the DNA TGTGCCAGCAGTTACTCGAATGGCCGGCAGGTGAGCTCCTACGAGCAGTACTTC.

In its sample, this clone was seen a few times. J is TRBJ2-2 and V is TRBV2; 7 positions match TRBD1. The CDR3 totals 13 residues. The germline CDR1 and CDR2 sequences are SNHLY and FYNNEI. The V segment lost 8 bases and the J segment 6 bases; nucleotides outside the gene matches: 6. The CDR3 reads CASRTGVAGELFF. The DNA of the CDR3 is TGTGCCAGCCGAACAGGGGTGGCCGGGGAGCTGTTTTTT.

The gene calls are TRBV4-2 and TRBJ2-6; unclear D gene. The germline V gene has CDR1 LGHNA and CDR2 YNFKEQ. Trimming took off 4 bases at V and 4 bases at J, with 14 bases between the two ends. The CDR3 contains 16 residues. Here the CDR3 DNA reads TGTGCCAGCAGCCTCGCCTTTGACTCCGGGGCCAACGTCCTGACTTTC. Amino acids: CASSLAFDSGANVLTF.

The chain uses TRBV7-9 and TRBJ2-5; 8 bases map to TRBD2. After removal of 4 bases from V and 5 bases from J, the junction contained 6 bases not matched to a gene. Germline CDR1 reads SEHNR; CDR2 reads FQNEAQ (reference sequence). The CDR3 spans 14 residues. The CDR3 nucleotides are TGTGCCAGCAGCTCGGGGGGGCCAATGGAGACCCAGTACTTC. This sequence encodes CASSSGGPMETQYF.

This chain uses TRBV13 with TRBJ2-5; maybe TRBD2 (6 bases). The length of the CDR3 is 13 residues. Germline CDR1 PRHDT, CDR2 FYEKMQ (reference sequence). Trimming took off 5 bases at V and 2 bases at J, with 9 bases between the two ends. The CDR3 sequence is CASSMGLQETQYF. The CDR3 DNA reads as TGTGCCAGCAGCATGGGACTGCAAGAGACCCAGTACTTC. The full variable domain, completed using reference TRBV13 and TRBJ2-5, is AAGVIQSPRHLIKEKRETATLKCYPIPRHDTVYWYQQGPGQDPQFLISFYEKMQSDKGSIPDRFSAQQFSDYHSELNMSSLELGDSALYFCASSMGLQETQYFGPGTRLLVL.

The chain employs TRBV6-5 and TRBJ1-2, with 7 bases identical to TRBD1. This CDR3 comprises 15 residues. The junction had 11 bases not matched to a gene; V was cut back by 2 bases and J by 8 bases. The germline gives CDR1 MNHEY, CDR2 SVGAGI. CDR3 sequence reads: CASSYDERGRRGYTF. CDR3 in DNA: TGTGCCAGCAGTTACGATGAGAGGGGGCGGAGGGGCTACACCTTC.

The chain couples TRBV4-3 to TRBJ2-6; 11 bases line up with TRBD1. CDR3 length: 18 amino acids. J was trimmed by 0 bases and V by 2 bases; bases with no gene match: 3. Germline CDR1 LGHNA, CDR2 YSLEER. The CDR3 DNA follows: TGCGCCAGCAGCCAACGGACAGGGGGCCTCTCTGGGGCCAACGTCCTGACTTTC. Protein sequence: CASSQRTGGLSGANVLTF.

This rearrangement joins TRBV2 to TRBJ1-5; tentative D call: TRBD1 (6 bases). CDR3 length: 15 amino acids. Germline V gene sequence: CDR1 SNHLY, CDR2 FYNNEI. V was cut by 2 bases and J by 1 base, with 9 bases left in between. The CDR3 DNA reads TGTGCCAGCAGTGAAACAGGGCTAAGCAATCAGCCCCAGCATTTT. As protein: CASSETGLSNQPQHF.

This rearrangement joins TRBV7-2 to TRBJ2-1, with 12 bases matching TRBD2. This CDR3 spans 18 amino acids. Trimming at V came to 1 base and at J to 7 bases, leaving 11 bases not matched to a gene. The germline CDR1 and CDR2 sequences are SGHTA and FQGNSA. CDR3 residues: CASSLVGTSGQAGNEQFF. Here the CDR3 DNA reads TGTGCCAGCAGCTTAGTTGGGACTAGCGGGCAGGCTGGGAATGAGCAGTTCTTC.

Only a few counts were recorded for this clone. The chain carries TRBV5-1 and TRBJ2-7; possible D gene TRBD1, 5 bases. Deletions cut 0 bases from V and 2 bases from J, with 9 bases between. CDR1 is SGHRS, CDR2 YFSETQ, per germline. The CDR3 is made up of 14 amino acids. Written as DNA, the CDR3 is TGCGCCAGCAGCTTGGTGCAGGGCCCCTACGAGCAGTACTTC. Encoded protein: CASSLVQGPYEQYF. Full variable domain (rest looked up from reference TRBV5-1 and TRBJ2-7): KAGVTQTPRYLIKTRGQQVTLSCSPISGHRSVSWYQQTPGQGLQFLFEYFSETQRNKGNFPGRFSGRQFSNSRSEMNVSTLELGDSALYLCASSLVQGPYEQYFGPGTRLTVT.

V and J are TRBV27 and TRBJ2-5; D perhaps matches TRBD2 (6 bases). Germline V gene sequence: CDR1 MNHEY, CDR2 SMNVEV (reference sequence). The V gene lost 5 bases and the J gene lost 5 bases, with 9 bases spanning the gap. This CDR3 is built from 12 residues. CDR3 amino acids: CASSNLAETQYF. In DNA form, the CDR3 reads TGTGCCAGCAGTAATCTAGCGGAGACCCAGTACTTC.

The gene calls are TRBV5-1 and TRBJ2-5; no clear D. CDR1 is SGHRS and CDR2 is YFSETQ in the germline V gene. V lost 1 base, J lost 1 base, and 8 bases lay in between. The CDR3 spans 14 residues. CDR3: CASSLFQVQETQYF. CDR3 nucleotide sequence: TGCGCCAGCAGCTTGTTTCAGGTCCAAGAGACCCAGTACTTC.

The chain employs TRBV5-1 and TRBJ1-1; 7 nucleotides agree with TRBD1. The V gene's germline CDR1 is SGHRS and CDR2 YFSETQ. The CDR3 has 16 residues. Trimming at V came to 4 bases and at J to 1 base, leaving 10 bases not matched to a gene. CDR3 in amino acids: CASSRQGQDGNTEAFF. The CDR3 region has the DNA TGCGCCAGCAGCCGACAGGGTCAGGACGGGAACACTGAAGCTTTCTTT.

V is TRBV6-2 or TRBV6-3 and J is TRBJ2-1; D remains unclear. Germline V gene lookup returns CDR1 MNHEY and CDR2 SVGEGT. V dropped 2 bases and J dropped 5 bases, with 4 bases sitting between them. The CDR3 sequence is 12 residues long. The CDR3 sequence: CASSYVDNEQFF. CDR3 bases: TGTGCCAGCAGTTACGTAGACAATGAGCAGTTCTTC.

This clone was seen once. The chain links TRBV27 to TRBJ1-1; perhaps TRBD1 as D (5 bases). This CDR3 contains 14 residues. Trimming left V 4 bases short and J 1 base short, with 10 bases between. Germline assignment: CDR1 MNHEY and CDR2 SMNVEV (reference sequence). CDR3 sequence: CASSYSQANTEAFF. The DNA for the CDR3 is TGTGCCAGCAGTTATTCACAGGCGAACACTGAAGCTTTCTTT.

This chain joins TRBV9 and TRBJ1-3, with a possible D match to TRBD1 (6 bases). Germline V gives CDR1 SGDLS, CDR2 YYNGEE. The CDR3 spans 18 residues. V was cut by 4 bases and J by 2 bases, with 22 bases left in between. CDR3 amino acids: CASSSFQGGSFTGNTIYF. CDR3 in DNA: TGTGCCAGCAGCTCATTCCAAGGGGGATCATTTACTGGAAACACCATATATTTT.

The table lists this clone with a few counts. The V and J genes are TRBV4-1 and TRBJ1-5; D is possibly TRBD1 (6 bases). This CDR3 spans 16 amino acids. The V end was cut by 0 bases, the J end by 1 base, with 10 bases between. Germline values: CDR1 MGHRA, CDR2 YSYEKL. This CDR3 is CASSQEPGVSNQPQHF. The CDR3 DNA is TGCGCCAGCAGCCAAGAGCCAGGGGTCAGCAATCAGCCCCAGCATTTT.

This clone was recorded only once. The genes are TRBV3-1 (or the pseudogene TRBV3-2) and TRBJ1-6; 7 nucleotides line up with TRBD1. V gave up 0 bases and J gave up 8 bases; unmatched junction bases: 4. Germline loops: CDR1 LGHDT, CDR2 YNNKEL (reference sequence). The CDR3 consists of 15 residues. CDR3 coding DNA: TGTGCCAGCAGCCAAGAGTCAGGGGGAGATTCACCCCTCCACTTT. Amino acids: CASSQESGGDSPLHF.

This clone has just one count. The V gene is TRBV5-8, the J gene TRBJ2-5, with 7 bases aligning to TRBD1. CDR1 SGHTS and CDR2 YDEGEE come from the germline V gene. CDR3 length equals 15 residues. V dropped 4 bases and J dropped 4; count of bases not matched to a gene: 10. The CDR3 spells CASSPQGNPIETQYF. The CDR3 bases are TGTGCCAGCAGCCCACAGGGGAACCCAATAGAGACCCAGTACTTC.

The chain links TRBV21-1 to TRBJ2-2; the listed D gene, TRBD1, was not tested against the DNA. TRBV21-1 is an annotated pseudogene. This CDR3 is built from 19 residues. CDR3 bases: TGTGCCAGCAGCAAAGGAGCAGGCAAGAGGGGGCCTAGGGACGGGGAGCTGTTTTTT. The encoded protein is CASSKGAGKRGPRDGELFF.

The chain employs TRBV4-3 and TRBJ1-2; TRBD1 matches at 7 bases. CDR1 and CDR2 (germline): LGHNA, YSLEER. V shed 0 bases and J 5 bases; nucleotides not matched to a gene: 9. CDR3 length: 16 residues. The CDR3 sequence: CASSQDEGGRGYGYTF. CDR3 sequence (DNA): TGCGCCAGCAGCCAAGATGAGGGCGGCAGGGGGTATGGCTACACCTTC.

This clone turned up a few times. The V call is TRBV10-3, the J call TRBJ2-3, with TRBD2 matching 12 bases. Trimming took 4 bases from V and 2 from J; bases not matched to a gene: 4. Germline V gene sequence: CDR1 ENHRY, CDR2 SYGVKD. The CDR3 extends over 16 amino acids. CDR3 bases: TGTGCCATCAGTGCCCGGACTAGCGGGGACACAGATACGCAGTATTTT. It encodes CAISARTSGDTDTQYF.

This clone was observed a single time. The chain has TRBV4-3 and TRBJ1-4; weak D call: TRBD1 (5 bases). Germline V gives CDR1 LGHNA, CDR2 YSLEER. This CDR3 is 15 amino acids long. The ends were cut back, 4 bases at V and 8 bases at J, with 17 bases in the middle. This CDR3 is CASSPGVGHAEKLFF. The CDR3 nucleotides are TGCGCCAGCAGCCCCGGCGTGGGGCACGCCGAAAAACTGTTTTTT.